Each of the 22 T cell receptor beta chains below was sequenced from the same sample in a study of cytomegalovirus exposure and HLA in healthy donors. The PCR made use of 60 Vbeta and 13 Jbeta primers. Measured with immunoSEQ multiplex PCR; TCRdb has only the in-frame clones, and not every one. The sample shows approximately 130,000 clones, about 61% of them seen only once. Sequencing was carried out using PBMCs. These receptor sequences come from a woman aged 40 to 50 in good health and CMV-seronegative.

The rearrangement joins TRBV7-6 to TRBJ1-1, with D maybe TRBD1 (6 bases). Germline loops: CDR1 SGHVS, CDR2 FNYEAQ. The CDR3 has 18 amino acids. V lost 1 base and J 5 bases, leaving 23 bases between the germline ends. Here the CDR3 reads CASSLDSLMGGRGTEAFF. The CDR3 DNA reads TGTGCCAGCAGCTTAGACTCCCTAATGGGGGGGCGAGGGACTGAAGCTTTCTTT.

V is TRBV29-1 and J is TRBJ1-1; TRBD1 aligns across 8 bases. This CDR3 comprises 15 residues. Losses at the gene ends were 3 bases for V and 5 bases for J; bases not matched to a gene: 11. Germline V gene data show CDR1 as SQVTM and CDR2 as ANQGSEA. This chain's CDR3 is CSVEVWATGETEAFF. Written as DNA, the CDR3 is TGCAGCGTTGAGGTCTGGGCGACAGGGGAAACTGAAGCTTTCTTT.

This clone has a single count. V and J are TRBV2 and TRBJ1-6; 7 positions match TRBD1. Germline values: CDR1 SNHLY, CDR2 FYNNEI. Trimming at V came to 4 bases and at J to 14 bases, leaving 8 bases not matched to a gene. The CDR3 has 13 amino acids. The CDR3 sequence: CASSGTGLGTLHF. The CDR3 DNA is TGTGCCAGCAGTGGGACAGGTTTAGGAACCCTCCACTTT. The whole variable domain, remainder taken from reference TRBV2 and TRBJ1-6, is EPEVTQTPSHQVTQMGQEVILRCVPISNHLYFYWYRQILGQKVEFLVSFYNNEISEKSEIFDDQFSVERPDGSNFTLKIRSTKLEDSAMYFCASSGTGLGTLHFGNGTRLTVT.

In DNA, the CDR3 is TGTGCCAGCAGCTTAGGGCTCGATACGCAGTATTTT. It codes for CASSLGLDTQYF. The rearrangement links TRBV7-2 to TRBJ2-3; no clear D gene. With 1 base removed from V and 6 bases from J, the gap between germline ends came to 5 bases. Looked up from germline, CDR1 is SGHTA and CDR2 is FQGNSA. The CDR3 spans 12 residues.

The gene calls are TRBV9 and TRBJ1-3; D call uncertain. V was trimmed by 0 bases and J by 0 bases, leaving 10 bases between them. Germline V gene lookup returns CDR1 SGDLS and CDR2 YYNGEE. The CDR3 consists of 16 residues. The CDR3 DNA is TGTGCCAGCAGCGTAGCTCTGTCTAGCTCTGGAAACACCATATATTTT. It yields the protein CASSVALSSSGNTIYF.

This chain joins TRBV7-3 and TRBJ2-6; 8 nucleotides agree with TRBD2. The V gene end was trimmed by 5 bases and the J gene end by 2 bases; junction bases not matched to a gene: 5. CDR3 length: 16 amino acids. Germline CDR1 reads SGHTA; CDR2 reads FQGTGA. The CDR3 DNA reads TGTGCCAGCAGCCAAAGCGGGGGCGCTGGGGCCAACGTCCTGACTTTC. It encodes CASSQSGGAGANVLTF.

The chain joins TRBV5-1 to TRBJ2-1; the match to TRBD1 covers 9 bases. The J segment lost 5 bases and the V segment lost 4 bases, leaving 13 bases of the junction unmatched. Looked up from germline, CDR1 is SGHRS and CDR2 is YFSETQ. This CDR3 has 17 amino acids. The CDR3 reads CASSQSLDRGPNNEQFF. For the CDR3, the DNA is TGCGCCAGCAGCCAGAGTCTGGACAGGGGACCGAACAATGAGCAGTTCTTC.

This clone was detected only once. The chain couples TRBV7-2 to TRBJ1-6; 7 bases are a match to TRBD1. With 1 base clipped from V and 17 bases from J, the junction kept 14 bases outside the gene matches. The CDR3 is made up of 15 amino acids. CDR1 is SGHTA and CDR2 is FQGNSA in the germline V gene. The CDR3 spells CASSLVGGGQVDFHF. CDR3 bases: TGTGCCAGCAGCTTAGTGGGAGGCGGACAGGTCGACTTCCACTTT.

This clone came up a few times. The chain joins TRBV4-1 to TRBJ1-1; 9 positions agree with TRBD1. CDR1 is MGHRA, CDR2 YSYEKL, per germline. V was pared by 3 bases and J by 8 bases, with 7 bases of the junction left unmatched. The CDR3 loop spans 14 amino acids. The CDR3 is CASSHSPGQGEAFF. DNA of the CDR3: TGCGCCAGCAGCCATTCCCCGGGACAGGGCGAAGCTTTCTTT.

V usage is TRBV27 and J usage is TRBJ1-1; D gene uncertain. The germline CDR1 and CDR2 sequences are MNHEY and SMNVEV (reference sequence). V shed 6 bases and J shed 3 bases, with 8 bases lying between them. The CDR3 consists of 12 residues. CDR3 sequence: CASSDLDTEAFF. The CDR3 DNA reads as TGTGCCAGCAGCGACCTAGACACTGAAGCTTTCTTT.

The rearrangement uses TRBV6-1 and TRBJ2-3; D is undetermined. The V and J ends lost 2 bases and 0 bases respectively, with 18 bases between them. CDR1 and CDR2 (germline): MNHNS, SASEGT. The CDR3 extends over 18 amino acids. The CDR3 region is CASSESSTILSSTDTQYF. The CDR3 DNA reads TGTGCCAGCAGTGAAAGTAGCACGATTTTATCTAGCACAGATACGCAGTATTTT.

The chain joins TRBV11-2 to TRBJ2-7, with a tentative D call TRBD1 (6 bases). Germline V gene data show CDR1 as SGHAT and CDR2 as FQNNGV. V was trimmed by 3 bases and J by 9 bases, leaving 9 bases between them. CDR3 length: 11 amino acids. The CDR3 DNA sequence: TGTGCCAGCAGCTTCTTGGACAGGCAGTACTTC. This codes for CASSFLDRQYF.

V usage is TRBV6-1 and J usage is TRBJ2-5; 7 bases line up with TRBD2. CDR1 and CDR2 from the germline V gene are MNHNS and SASEGT. V lost 0 bases to trimming and J lost 2 bases; unmatched junction nucleotides: 3. The CDR3 runs to 15 residues. The chain's CDR3 is CASSEAGGWQETQYF. In nucleotides, the CDR3 is TGTGCCAGCAGTGAAGCGGGGGGGTGGCAAGAGACCCAGTACTTC.

The chain recombines TRBV5-8 with TRBJ2-7, with 9 bases fitting TRBD2. Germline V gene lookup returns CDR1 SGHTS and CDR2 YDEGEE. The ends lost 4 bases at V and 0 bases at J; junction bases unmatched: 8. This CDR3 has 16 residues. CDR3 region: CASSLNSGGNSYEQYF. The CDR3 DNA follows: TGTGCCAGCAGCCTGAATAGCGGGGGAAACTCCTACGAGCAGTACTTC.

The sample holds a few counts of this clone. The chain combines TRBV5-1 with TRBJ2-1; possible D gene TRBD1, 5 bases. V dropped 0 bases and J dropped 5 bases, with 12 bases sitting between them. This CDR3 contains 15 residues. CDR1 is SGHRS and CDR2 is YFSETQ in the germline V gene. CDR3 sequence reads: CASSLAGKANNEQFF. Written as DNA, the CDR3 is TGCGCCAGCAGCTTGGCAGGGAAGGCCAACAATGAGCAGTTCTTC.

The chain is built from TRBV10-2 and TRBJ2-1; the D gene is possibly TRBD1 (7 bases). The germline gives CDR1 WSHSY, CDR2 SAAADI. This CDR3 has 15 residues. V gave up 7 bases and J gave up 5 bases, with 18 bases separating them. DNA for the CDR3: TGCGCCAGCACTCCCCAGGGGGGACTGAACAATGAGCAGTTCTTC. It specifies CASTPQGGLNNEQFF.

This CDR3 is CASSQEEGARDGYTF. The CDR3 DNA reads TGTGCCAGCAGCCAAGAGGAGGGGGCGAGGGATGGCTACACCTTC. The chain has TRBV4-2 and TRBJ1-2; TRBD1 matches 7 bases. Germline values: CDR1 LGHNA, CDR2 YNFKEQ. The CDR3 length is 15 residues. Losses at the gene ends were 0 bases for V and 6 bases for J; bases not matched to a gene: 7.

The chain is built from TRBV9 and TRBJ1-2; 8 positions match TRBD1. V trimming: 0 bases; J trimming: 8 bases; junction bases outside the gene matches: 6. The CDR3 is made up of 14 amino acids. From germline, CDR1 is SGDLS and CDR2 YYNGEE. The CDR3: CASSVGQGAIGYTF. The CDR3 region has the DNA TGTGCCAGCAGCGTAGGGCAGGGGGCGATCGGCTACACCTTC.

The chain has TRBV6-6 and TRBJ1-5; D is ambiguous. Germline values: CDR1 MNHNY, CDR2 SVGAGI (reference sequence). Trimming shortened V by 0 bases and J by 6 bases, and 9 bases separated the two germline ends. The CDR3 length is 14 residues. CDR3 amino acids: CASSYSAGSQPQHF. CDR3 sequence (DNA): TGTGCCAGCAGTTACTCGGCGGGGAGTCAGCCCCAGCATTTT.

This clone was seen a handful of times. The V and J genes are TRBV19 and TRBJ1-1; D not resolved. This CDR3 region has 15 residues. The germline V gene encodes CDR1 LNHDA and CDR2 SQIVND (reference sequence). Trimming removed 2 bases from V and 0 bases from J, with 10 bases in between. The CDR3 loop is CASSINGEMNTEAFF. The DNA for the CDR3 is TGTGCCAGTAGTATAAATGGGGAGATGAACACTGAAGCTTTCTTT. Based on the CDR3 plus reference TRBV19 and TRBJ1-1, the full variable domain is DGGITQSPKYLFRKEGQNVTLSCEQNLNHDAMYWYRQDPGQGLRLIYYSQIVNDFQKGDIAEGYSVSREKKESFPLTVTSAQKNPTAFYLCASSINGEMNTEAFFGQGTRLTVV.

The CDR3 DNA follows: TGTGCCAGCAGTGGCAACAGGGGATACAATCAGCCCCAGCATTTT. This sequence encodes CASSGNRGYNQPQHF. The V and J genes are TRBV2 and TRBJ1-5, with TRBD1 matching over 7 bases. Germline V gives CDR1 SNHLY, CDR2 FYNNEI. With 4 bases clipped from V and 3 bases from J, the junction kept 6 bases outside the gene matches. The CDR3 length is 15 residues.

The chain couples TRBV5-1 to TRBJ2-3, with TRBD2 identical over 10 bases. With 1 base clipped from V and 2 bases from J, the junction kept 4 bases outside the gene matches. Looked up from germline, CDR1 is SGHRS and CDR2 is YFSETQ. The CDR3 runs to 16 residues. CDR3 residues: CASSLSGLANTDTQYF. CDR3 DNA: TGCGCCAGCAGCTTGTCGGGACTAGCGAACACAGATACGCAGTATTTT.